This entry describes one TCR beta chain. The CDR3 is made up of 15 amino acids. J lost 5 bases, V lost 3 bases, and 8 bases had no gene match. CDR1 and CDR2 (germline): SGHTA, FQGTGA. This specimen belongs to a study of blood T cell repertoires in COVID-19. Study background: Samples came from the United States, Italy and Spain, spanning acute and convalescent COVID-19. PBMCs, B-cell-depleted T cells, or T cells were the source of the cDNA or gDNA that made up the material.

Under the authors' procedure: Nucleated cell number was recorded as an estimate derived from reference gene primer amplification. Sequencing was performed with immunoSEQ multiplex PCR; in TCRdb, only in-frame clones are kept and a portion is missing. That table gives V, J and clone size, and the DNA gave D and trimming. The repertoire has some 100,000 clones, 70% to 80% of them found once; the top ten carry roughly 2.5%. Specimen: peripheral blood. This TCR came from a man aged 45-60 years with acute or convalescent COVID-19. This sequence joins TRBV7-3 and TRBJ2-5, with 8 bases fitting TRBD2. The CDR3 spells CASSFWGGRQETQYF. The CDR3 region has the DNA TGTGCCAGCAGCTTTTGGGGCGGGAGGCAGGAGACCCAGTACTTC.